The 22 T cell receptor beta chains in this list originate from one sample, sequenced in a study of T cell repertoires in cytomegalovirus infection. TCRdb independently ran MiXCR on the reads; one entry per CDR3 protein. This sample has about 830,000 distinct CDR3 sequences, with about 30% found just once. For these TCRs, the target antigens are not known. Sequenced here: cultured CD8+ T cells from PBMCs, sampled from culture after CMV antigen stimulation. These receptors were collected from a human donor in good health (CMV status not recorded). Some clones in this sample may be carry-over from other donors' samples.

This clonotype occurred a few times. The V gene is TRBV19, the J gene TRBJ1-1; maybe TRBD1 (5 bases). The CDR3 is 15 amino acids. Germline CDR1 is LNHDA and CDR2 is SQIVND (reference sequence). V gave up 2 bases and J gave up 0 bases, with 10 bases separating them. CDR3 region: CASSIWGSMNTEAFF. The CDR3 DNA reads TGTGCCAGTAGTATATGGGGCAGTATGAACACTGAAGCTTTCTTT.

Note on this clonotype: A read error may produce the germline difference seen at one junction end. The chain's CDR3 is CASSLGPTIDAQYF. For the CDR3, the DNA is TGTGCCAGCAGCTTGGGACCGACCATAGATGCGCAGTATTTT. The V and J genes are TRBV11-2 and TRBJ2-3; D could derive from TRBD1 or TRBD2 (5 bases each). Per the germline V gene, CDR1 is SGHAT and CDR2 is FQNNGV. This CDR3 is 14 amino acids long.

In its sample, this clonotype was seen a few times. The chain couples TRBV7-9 to TRBJ1-3; D not certain. Germline CDR1 and CDR2: SEHNR and FQNEAQ (reference sequence). The CDR3 has 15 residues. Trimming took off 3 bases at V and 0 bases at J, with 9 bases between the two ends. The chain's CDR3 is CASSFSYSSGNTIYF. In DNA, the CDR3 is TGTGCCAGCAGCTTTAGCTATTCCTCTGGAAACACCATATATTTT.

This clonotype was seen many times. The chain couples TRBV10-2 to TRBJ2-1; the match to TRBD2 covers 7 bases. CDR1 is WSHSY, CDR2 SAAADI, per germline. Trimming cost V 2 bases and J 3 bases; bases outside gene matches: 1. The length of the CDR3 is 14 residues. The CDR3 loop reads CASSEAGDYNEQFF. The DNA of the CDR3 is TGCGCCAGCAGTGAGGCGGGGGACTACAATGAGCAGTTCTTC.

This clonotype was picked up a small number of times. The J gene is TRBJ1-2, the V gene TRBV7-6; no definite D call. In germline, CDR1 is SGHVS, CDR2 FNYEAQ. The CDR3 has 14 residues. Written as DNA, the CDR3 is TGTGCTAGTCCGAATAGGGCGTACGGCTATGGCTACACCTTC. Amino acids: CASPNRAYGYGYTF.

This sequence joins TRBV28 and TRBJ1-2; D not resolved. CDR1 and CDR2 (germline): MDHEN, SYDVKM. V was clipped by 2 bases and J by 4 bases, with 8 bases between them. The CDR3 is 13 residues long. The CDR3 loop is CASSLQRFYGYTF. CDR3 bases: TGTGCCAGCAGTTTACAGAGGTTCTATGGCTACACCTTC.

A note on this clonotype: A clone one base away is much larger, so this may be a read error. This chain joins TRBV14 and TRBJ2-1, with D possibly called TRBD1 or TRBD2 (5 bases each). Germline loops: CDR1 SGHDN, CDR2 FVKESK. V dropped 1 base and J dropped 0 bases, with 10 bases sitting between them. CDR3 length: 16 residues. The CDR3 nucleotides read TGTGCCAGCAGCCAAGGGGCAGGGAGCTCCTACAATGAGCAGTTCTTC. This codes for CASSQGAGSSYNEQFF. Looking up the rest from reference TRBV14 and TRBJ2-1 gives the full variable domain: EAGVTQFPSHSVIEKGQTVTLRCDPISGHDNLYWYRRVMGKEIKFLLHFVKESKQDESGMPNNRFLAERTGGTYSTLKVQPAELEDSGVYFCASSQGAGSSYNEQFFGPGTRLTVL.

The chain recombines TRBV6-1 with TRBJ2-7, with TRBD1 identical over 9 bases. Germline CDR1 reads MNHNS; CDR2 reads SASEGT. This CDR3 spans 15 amino acids. V was clipped by 2 bases and J by 4 bases; unmatched bases: 6. Here the CDR3 reads CASSEWTGEQYEQYV. The CDR3 region has the DNA TGTGCCAGCAGTGAATGGACAGGGGAACAATACGAGCAGTACGTC.

This clonotype has only a few counts. The CDR3 loop reads CASSETHRQGEHYGYTF. Here the CDR3 DNA reads TGTGCCAGCAGCGAGACCCATCGACAGGGTGAGCACTATGGCTACACCTTC. The chain links TRBV9 to TRBJ1-2, with TRBD1 matching 7 bases. Germline V gene sequence: CDR1 SGDLS, CDR2 YYNGEE. CDR3 length: 17 residues. V was clipped by 3 bases and J by 3 bases; unmatched bases: 14.

The rearrangement joins TRBV27 to TRBJ1-6; D might be TRBD1 (6 bases). Trimming took 7 bases from V and 8 from J, leaving 12 bases between them. The CDR3 is 13 amino acids. Looked up from germline, CDR1 is MNHEY and CDR2 is SMNVEV (reference sequence). In nucleotides, the CDR3 is TGTGCCAGCACAATGGGGGGCGATTCACCCCTCCACTTT. It is translated as CASTMGGDSPLHF.

The V and J genes are TRBV6-1 and TRBJ2-2; maybe TRBD1 (5 bases). Trimming removed 7 bases at V and 1 base at J, with 10 bases between. The CDR3 is 14 amino acids. Germline V lookup: CDR1 MNHNS, CDR2 SASEGT. CDR3 DNA: TGTGCCAGCAATGACAGATTGAACACCGGGGAGCTGTTTTTT. Encoded protein: CASNDRLNTGELFF.

V usage is TRBV11-2 and J usage is TRBJ2-3, with D possibly TRBD2 on 5 matching bases. Germline assignment: CDR1 SGHAT and CDR2 FQNNGV. The CDR3 spans 15 residues. V was trimmed by 5 bases and J by 2 bases, leaving 14 bases between them. CDR3 DNA sequence: TGTGCCAGCAGCCGCATGGAGGCTTCCACAGATACGCAGTATTTT. Encoded protein: CASSRMEASTDTQYF.

This clonotype was seen at least ten times. V gene TRBV7-6 combines with J gene TRBJ2-1; the D gene is possibly TRBD1 (6 bases). This CDR3 has 16 amino acids. Germline-derived CDR1 and CDR2 are SGHVS and FNYEAQ. V was cut by 5 bases and J by 4 bases, with 18 bases left in between. The CDR3 protein is CASSPGGRGIYNEQFF. The CDR3 DNA reads as TGTGCCAGCAGCCCAGGCGGCAGGGGTATATACAATGAGCAGTTCTTC.

This clonotype was found a few times. The chain links TRBV7-9 to TRBJ2-5; the D gene could be TRBD1 or TRBD2 (5 bases each). Trimming took 4 bases from V and 5 from J, leaving 14 bases between them. Germline CDR1 reads SEHNR; CDR2 reads FQNEAQ (reference sequence). CDR3 length: 14 amino acids. CDR3 sequence reads: CASSSGEGPETQYF. The CDR3 region has the DNA TGTGCCAGCAGCTCCGGTGAGGGACCGGAGACCCAGTACTTC.

This chain connects TRBV7-6 to TRBJ2-2, with D perhaps TRBD1 (6 bases). V was pared by 5 bases and J by 2 bases, with 18 bases between. Germline V gene lookup returns CDR1 SGHVS and CDR2 FNYEAQ. The CDR3 is 17 residues long. Here the CDR3 DNA reads TGTGCCAGCAGCACCCGGACAGCCTTTAAAAACACCGGGGAGCTGTTTTTT. Translation gives CASSTRTAFKNTGELFF. The full variable domain, completed using reference TRBV7-6 and TRBJ2-2, is GAGVSQSPRYKVTKRGQDVALRCDPISGHVSLYWYRQALGQGPEFLTYFNYEAQQDKSGLPNDRFSAERPEGSISTLTIQRTEQRDSAMYRCASSTRTAFKNTGELFFGEGSRLTVL.

This chain joins TRBV6-8 and TRBJ2-7, with a tentative D call TRBD1 (5 bases). Trimming cost V 6 bases and J 3 bases, with 15 bases left between them. There are 14 residues in the CDR3. Germline values: CDR1 MNHGY, CDR2 SAAAGT. CDR3 sequence (DNA): TGTGCCAGCAGCCGCGACAGTACCCGCTACGAGCAGTACTTC. It translates to CASSRDSTRYEQYF.

The V gene is TRBV7-9, the J gene TRBJ1-4; D is unclear. Germline CDR1 is SEHNR and CDR2 is FQNEAQ (reference sequence). The V gene lost 1 base and the J gene lost 8 bases, with 5 bases spanning the gap. This CDR3 spans 12 amino acids. CDR3 sequence reads: CASSLDREKLFF. For the CDR3, the DNA is TGTGCCAGCAGCTTAGATCGGGAAAAACTGTTTTTT.

This clonotype was counted ten times or more. The chain couples TRBV7-2 to TRBJ1-1; 7 bases agree with TRBD1. The CDR3 has 14 amino acids. Germline CDR1 reads SGHTA; CDR2 reads FQGNSA. V lost 5 bases and J lost 6; bases outside the gene matches: 9. The CDR3 sequence: CASSPQTGKAEAFF. The DNA of the CDR3 is TGTGCCAGCAGCCCCCAGACAGGGAAAGCTGAAGCTTTCTTT.

The J gene is TRBJ2-3, the V gene TRBV4-1; no clear D gene. The CDR3 covers 16 residues. V was cut by 4 bases and J by 2 bases, with 16 bases left in between. Germline assignment: CDR1 MGHRA and CDR2 YSYEKL. CDR3 sequence: CASSPLGLENTDTQYF. In nucleotides, the CDR3 is TGCGCCAGCAGCCCCTTAGGTCTAGAGAACACAGATACGCAGTATTTT.

The J gene is TRBJ2-7, the V gene TRBV6-1; possibly TRBD1 for D (5 bases). Germline CDR1 reads MNHNS; CDR2 reads SASEGT. V lost 3 bases and J lost 1, with 13 bases in between. This CDR3 contains 15 residues. The DNA for the CDR3 is TGTGCCAGCAGTGAGTGGCCGACAGAGTCCTACGAGCAGTACGTC. Translated, it gives CASSEWPTESYEQYV.

This clonotype has just a few counts. The CDR3 loop is CASSPQRGGGDEQFF. The CDR3 nucleotides are TGTGCCAGCAGCCCCCAGAGGGGGGGCGGGGATGAGCAGTTCTTC. This sequence joins TRBV7-9 and TRBJ2-1, with D perhaps TRBD2 (7 bases). Deletions cut 5 bases from V and 8 bases from J, with 19 bases between. The CDR3 totals 15 residues. Germline V lookup: CDR1 SEHNR, CDR2 FQNEAQ (reference sequence).

This clonotype was seen many times. In nucleotides, the CDR3 is TGTGCCAGCAGCCCACTAGGGCCGAACACTGAAGCTTTCTTT. Amino acids: CASSPLGPNTEAFF. This chain uses TRBV7-3 with TRBJ1-1; D ambiguous. The germline CDR1 and CDR2 sequences are SGHTA and FQGTGA. V lost 5 bases and J 1 base, leaving 11 bases between the germline ends. The CDR3 is 14 residues long.